The sequence of this TCR beta chain was determined in a study of T cells in Graves' hyperthyroidism and ophthalmopathy. Researchers took RNA transcripts and amplified the TCR beta CDR3 regions from them. HTBI primers drove first-round RT-PCR of the TCR CDR3. TCRdb analysed the multiplex PCR reads with MiXCR anew, one entry per CDR3 protein. The sample lists around 560,000 distinct CDR3 sequences, over 15% seen once, with 15% to 20% in the top ten. The sequencing sample was made of blood. The sequence came from a woman between 18 and 30 years old with Graves' hyperthyroidism.

DNA for the CDR3: TGTGCCACCAGTGATTTGCTTGGGACCCAGCAGTTCTTC. Protein product: CATSDLLGTQQFF. This chain connects TRBV24-1 to TRBJ2-1; the D gene could be TRBD1 or TRBD2 (5 bases each). The germline V and J ends were trimmed by 0 bases and 11 bases, with 10 bases remaining between them. The CDR3 runs to 13 residues. Germline values: CDR1 KGHDR, CDR2 SFDVKD.